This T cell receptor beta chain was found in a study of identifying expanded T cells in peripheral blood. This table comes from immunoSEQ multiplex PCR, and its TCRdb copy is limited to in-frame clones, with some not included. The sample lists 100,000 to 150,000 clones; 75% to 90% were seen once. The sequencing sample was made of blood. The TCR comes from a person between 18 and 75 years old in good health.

In DNA form, the CDR3 reads TGTGCCAGCAGTCACCTAGCGGGAGGCACCTACAATGAGCAGTTCTTC. Its protein is CASSHLAGGTYNEQFF. The V call is TRBV6-6, the J call TRBJ2-1; 11 nucleotides align to TRBD2. Germline lookup yields CDR1 MNHNY and CDR2 SVGAGI (reference sequence). CDR3 length equals 16 residues. The V gene end was trimmed by 5 bases and the J gene end by 2 bases; junction bases not matched to a gene: 5.